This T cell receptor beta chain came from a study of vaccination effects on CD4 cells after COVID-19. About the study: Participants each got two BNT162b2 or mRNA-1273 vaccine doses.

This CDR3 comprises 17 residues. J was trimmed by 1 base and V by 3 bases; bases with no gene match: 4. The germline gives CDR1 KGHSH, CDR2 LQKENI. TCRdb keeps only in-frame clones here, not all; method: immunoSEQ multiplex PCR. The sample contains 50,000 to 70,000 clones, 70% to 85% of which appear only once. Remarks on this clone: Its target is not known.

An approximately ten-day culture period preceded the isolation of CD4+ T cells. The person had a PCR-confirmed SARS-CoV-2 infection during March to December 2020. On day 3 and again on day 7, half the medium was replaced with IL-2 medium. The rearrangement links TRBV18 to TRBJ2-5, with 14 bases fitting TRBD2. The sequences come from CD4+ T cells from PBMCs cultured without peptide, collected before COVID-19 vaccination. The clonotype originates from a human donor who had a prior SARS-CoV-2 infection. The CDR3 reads CASSPGLAGVGQETQYF. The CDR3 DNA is TGTGCCAGCTCACCGGGACTAGCGGGAGTGGGCCAAGAGACCCAGTACTTC.